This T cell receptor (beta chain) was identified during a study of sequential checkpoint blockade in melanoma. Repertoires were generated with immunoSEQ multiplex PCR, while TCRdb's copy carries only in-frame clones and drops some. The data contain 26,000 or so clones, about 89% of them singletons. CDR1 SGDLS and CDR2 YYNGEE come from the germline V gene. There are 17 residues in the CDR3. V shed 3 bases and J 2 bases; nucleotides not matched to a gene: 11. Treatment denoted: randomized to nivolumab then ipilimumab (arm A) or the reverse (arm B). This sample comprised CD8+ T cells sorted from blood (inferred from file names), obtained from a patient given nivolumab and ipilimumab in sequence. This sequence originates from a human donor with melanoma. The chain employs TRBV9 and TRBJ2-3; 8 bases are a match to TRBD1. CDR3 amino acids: CASSANFGTGVTDTQYF. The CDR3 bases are TGTGCCAGCAGCGCAAACTTCGGGACAGGTGTCACAGATACGCAGTATTTT.